This entry lists 10 T cell receptor beta chains sequenced from one sample in a study of molecular identifiers for immune sequencing clone quantification. Each CDR3 protein is one row after TCRdb ran MiXCR on the PCR reads. This sample has over 600,000 distinct CDR3 sequences, with 20% found just once. Sequenced sample: naive CD8+ T cells from blood, with Jurkat cell RNA spiked in. Regarding subset: FACS-sorted CD8+CD4-CCR7+CD45RA+ naive T cells. These receptors were obtained from a human donor in good health. Some libraries in this study had Jurkat cell RNA spiked in.

This clonotype turned up a few times. The rearrangement uses TRBV29-1 and TRBJ2-1; maybe TRBD2 (5 bases). The germline gives CDR1 SQVTM, CDR2 ANQGSEA. Trimming removed 3 bases at V and 8 bases at J, with 11 bases between. This CDR3 has 12 residues. The CDR3 loop is CSVEGARDEQFF. In DNA form, the CDR3 reads TGCAGCGTTGAGGGAGCCCGCGATGAGCAGTTCTTC.

V usage is TRBV10-3 and J usage is TRBJ2-7, with D maybe TRBD2 (5 bases). The germline V and J ends were trimmed by 7 bases and 2 bases, with 12 bases remaining between them. Germline CDR1 and CDR2: ENHRY and SYGVKD. The CDR3 totals 13 residues. The CDR3: CAIKDDGTYEQYF. The CDR3 region has the DNA TGTGCCATCAAAGACGACGGGACCTACGAGCAGTACTTC.

This clonotype was detected many times. The gene calls are TRBV19 and TRBJ2-3; D is uncertain. Per the germline V gene, CDR1 is LNHDA and CDR2 is SQIVND (reference sequence). This CDR3 comprises 16 residues. The V end lost 3 bases, the J end lost 0 bases, and 13 bases lay between the germline ends. CDR3 region: CASSIDVVRSTDTQYF. The DNA for the CDR3 is TGTGCCAGTAGTATCGATGTTGTCAGAAGCACAGATACGCAGTATTTT.

There are many counts of this clonotype. The chain has TRBV7-2 and TRBJ2-5; 8 bases fit TRBD1. Germline V gene lookup returns CDR1 SGHTA and CDR2 FQGNSA. CDR3 length equals 14 residues. J was trimmed by 2 bases and V by 5 bases; bases with no gene match: 4. CDR3 protein: CASSGRTGQETQYF. The CDR3 nucleotides read TGTGCCAGCAGCGGAAGGACAGGGCAAGAGACCCAGTACTTC.

Regarding this clonotype: The final CDR3 position lacks the conserved phenylalanine or tryptophan, pointing to a likely read error. The J gene is TRBJ2-7, the V gene TRBV13; D is uncertain. The CDR3 spans 12 residues. Germline loops: CDR1 PRHDT, CDR2 FYEKMQ (reference sequence). Trimming left V 3 bases short and J 4 bases short, with 7 bases between. The CDR3 spells CASSLRPYEQYL. The CDR3 DNA is TGTGCCAGCAGCTTGAGGCCGTACGAGCAGTACCTC.

About this clonotype: Relative to the germline gene, one junction end is altered; a read error may explain this. This chain connects TRBV27 to TRBJ2-7; D possibly corresponds to TRBD1 (5 bases). This CDR3 has 14 amino acids. Germline loops: CDR1 MNHEY, CDR2 SMNVEV (reference sequence). CDR3 loop: CVSSLSGIGYEQYF. The CDR3 bases are TGTGTCAGCAGTTTATCAGGGATCGGGTACGAGCAGTACTTC.

A remark on this clonotype: A much more abundant neighbour one base away suggests this may be a read error. The chain links TRBV7-9 to TRBJ2-1; possible D gene TRBD1, 6 bases. This CDR3 is 12 amino acids long. Germline loops: CDR1 SEHNR, CDR2 FQNEAQ (reference sequence). Trimming pared 5 bases from V and 12 bases from J, leaving 14 bases between. DNA for the CDR3: TGTGCCAGCAGCCCGTACAGGGTTGGGCAGTTCTTC. Amino acid sequence: CASSPYRVGQFF.

This clonotype was detected only a few times. The CDR3 sequence: CASSVTMGFGEKLFF. CDR3 DNA sequence: TGTGCCAGCAGCGTAACTATGGGTTTCGGTGAAAAACTGTTTTTT. The J gene is TRBJ1-4, the V gene TRBV9; D call uncertain. This CDR3 has 15 amino acids. The germline V gene encodes CDR1 SGDLS and CDR2 YYNGEE. Trimming removed 1 base from V and 7 bases from J, with 14 bases in between.

In this sample, this clonotype turned up many times. The chain has TRBV4-3 and TRBJ2-2; 7 bases align to TRBD2. The CDR3 is 16 residues long. From germline, CDR1 is LGHNA and CDR2 YSLEER. V trimming: 0 bases; J trimming: 5 bases; junction bases outside the gene matches: 6. As DNA, the CDR3 is TGCGCCAGCAGCCAAGATTCCGGGGGGAGAACCGGGGAGCTGTTTTTT. Translating it yields CASSQDSGGRTGELFF.

This sequence joins TRBV7-8 and TRBJ2-1; 9 bases line up with TRBD1. With V trimmed by 5 bases and J by 3 bases, 8 bases remained unmatched. CDR1 is SGHVS, CDR2 FQNEAQ, per germline. The CDR3 contains 16 residues. This CDR3 reads CASSPRQGVIYNEQFF. Written as DNA, the CDR3 is TGTGCCAGCAGCCCGAGACAGGGGGTTATCTACAATGAGCAGTTCTTC.